This T cell receptor beta chain was captured by sequencing in a study of CD8 T cells in Susac syndrome. Findings of the study overall: Regarding the TCR sequencing and HLA analysis, the study admitted that a relatively small number of individuals were involved.

This clonotype has a single count. The antigen is undetermined. Negative isolation yielded CD4+ and CD8+ T cells, and FACS enriched TEMRA cells. Germline trimming cut 2 bases from V and 7 bases from J; bases unmatched to any gene: 10. This CDR3 has 16 residues. Germline CDR1 and CDR2: MNHEY and SMNVEV (reference sequence). Random hexamers primed reverse transcription of about 0.45 to 1 ug RNA. With immunoSEQ multiplex PCR, TCR beta CDR3 was amplified across 54 Vbeta and 13 Jbeta. TCRdb passed the immunoSEQ multiplex PCR reads through MiXCR, listing each CDR3 protein once. The table lists a few hundred thousand distinct CDR3 sequences, roughly 90% of them singletons, with 0.18% in the top ten.

This TCR was recovered from a human donor with multiple sclerosis. The chain couples TRBV27 to TRBJ2-1, with 8 bases aligning to TRBD1. Sequencing was done on a sample of CD8+ T cells from PBMCs. The CDR3 loop reads CASSLPRSRGLNEQFF. As DNA, the CDR3 is TGTGCCAGCAGTTTACCCCGGAGCAGGGGGCTGAATGAGCAGTTCTTC.